The clone carrying this T cell receptor beta chain was seen a handful of times. What it binds is not known. The PCR ran on 60 Vbeta and 13 Jbeta primers. Clones were read by immunoSEQ multiplex PCR, and TCRdb kept only the in-frame ones, dropping some. In the table there are under 200,000 clones, around 72% of which are singletons. The sample is drawn from a study of cytomegalovirus exposure and HLA in healthy donors. On the study more broadly: For the 300 to 450 genotyped donors, roughly 80% fell within the Caucasian-associated ancestry cluster.

Whole-study results and caveats: In a later analysis, at a false discovery rate of 0.05, approximately 16,000 TCR beta sequences were associated with HLA alleles. A later analysis linked a missense DCLRE1C variant to TCR beta V- and J-gene trimming. Most TCR sequences were uncommon, yet certain public TCRs appeared in many donors.

The trim removed 2 bases at V and 7 bases at J, leaving 5 bases unmatched. The length of the CDR3 is 15 residues. Germline CDR1 reads MNHEY; CDR2 reads SVGAGI. The chain uses TRBV6-5 and TRBJ2-1; TRBD2 aligns across 10 bases. The sample was PBMCs. The sequence was collected from a man aged 45 to 65 in good health and CMV-seronegative. CDR3 in amino acids: CASSYSGGARNEQFF. CDR3 coding DNA: TGTGCCAGCAGTTACAGCGGGGGGGCAAGGAATGAGCAGTTCTTC.